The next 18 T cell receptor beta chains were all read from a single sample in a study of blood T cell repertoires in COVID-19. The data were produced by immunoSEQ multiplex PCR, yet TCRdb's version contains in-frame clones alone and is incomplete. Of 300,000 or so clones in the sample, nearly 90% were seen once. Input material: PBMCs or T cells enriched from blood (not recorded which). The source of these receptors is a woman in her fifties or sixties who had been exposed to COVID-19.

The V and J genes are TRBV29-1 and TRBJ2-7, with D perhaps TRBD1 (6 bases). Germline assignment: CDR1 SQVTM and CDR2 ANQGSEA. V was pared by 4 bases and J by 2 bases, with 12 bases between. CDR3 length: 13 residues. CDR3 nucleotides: TGCAGCGTTGGTCAGGGGTGGACCTACGAGCAGTACTTC. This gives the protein CSVGQGWTYEQYF.

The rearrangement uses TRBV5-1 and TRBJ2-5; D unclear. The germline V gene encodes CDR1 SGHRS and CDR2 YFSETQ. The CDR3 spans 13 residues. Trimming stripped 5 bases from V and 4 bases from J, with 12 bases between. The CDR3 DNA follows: TGCGCCAGCAGTCGTTGGCCGTTAGAGACCCAGTACTTC. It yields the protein CASSRWPLETQYF.

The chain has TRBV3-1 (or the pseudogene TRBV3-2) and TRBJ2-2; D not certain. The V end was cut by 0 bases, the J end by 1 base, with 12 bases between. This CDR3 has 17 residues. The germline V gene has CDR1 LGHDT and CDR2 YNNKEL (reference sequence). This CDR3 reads CASSQEMLALNTGELFF. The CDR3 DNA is TGTGCCAGCAGCCAAGAGATGTTAGCCCTGAACACCGGGGAGCTGTTTTTT.

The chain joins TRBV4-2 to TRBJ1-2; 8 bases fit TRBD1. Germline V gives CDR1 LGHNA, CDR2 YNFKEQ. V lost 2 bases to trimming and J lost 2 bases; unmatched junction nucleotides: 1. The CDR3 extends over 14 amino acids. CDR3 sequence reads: CASSQNRGNYGYTF. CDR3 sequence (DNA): TGTGCCAGCAGCCAAAACAGGGGGAACTATGGCTACACCTTC.

The CDR3 here is CASSRGTGNEKLFF. The CDR3 DNA reads as TGTGCCAGCAGCCGCGGGACAGGGAATGAAAAACTGTTTTTT. The chain links TRBV7-9 to TRBJ1-4, with 9 positions matching TRBD1. Germline CDR1 is SEHNR and CDR2 is FQNEAQ (reference sequence). J gave up 5 bases and V 5 bases, and 3 bases lay outside the gene matches. CDR3 length: 14 amino acids.

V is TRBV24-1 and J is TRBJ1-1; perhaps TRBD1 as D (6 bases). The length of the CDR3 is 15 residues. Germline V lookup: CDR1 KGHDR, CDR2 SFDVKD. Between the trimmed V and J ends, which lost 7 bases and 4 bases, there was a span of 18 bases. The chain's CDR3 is CATSTGVGAFTEAFF. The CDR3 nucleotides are TGTGCCACCAGCACTGGTGTGGGGGCATTCACTGAAGCTTTCTTT.

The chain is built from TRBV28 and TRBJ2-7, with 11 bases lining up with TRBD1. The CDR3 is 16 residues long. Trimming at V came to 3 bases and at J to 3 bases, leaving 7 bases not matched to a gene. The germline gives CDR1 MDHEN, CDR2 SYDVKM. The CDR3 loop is CASSFLPGTGGYEQYF. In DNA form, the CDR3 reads TGTGCCAGCAGTTTCTTACCCGGGACAGGGGGCTACGAGCAGTACTTC.

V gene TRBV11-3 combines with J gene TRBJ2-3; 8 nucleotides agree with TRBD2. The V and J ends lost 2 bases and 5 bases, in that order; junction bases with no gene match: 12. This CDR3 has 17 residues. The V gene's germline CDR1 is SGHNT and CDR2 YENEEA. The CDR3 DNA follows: TGTGCCAGCAGCTTAAAAAGGGGACTAGGTTTCAGAGATACGCAGTATTTT. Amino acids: CASSLKRGLGFRDTQYF.

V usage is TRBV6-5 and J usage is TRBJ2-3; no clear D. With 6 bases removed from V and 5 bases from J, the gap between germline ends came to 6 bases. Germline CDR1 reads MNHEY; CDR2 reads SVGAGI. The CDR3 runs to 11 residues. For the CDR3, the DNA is TGTGCCAGCAGCCTTATAGATACGCAGTATTTT. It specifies CASSLIDTQYF.

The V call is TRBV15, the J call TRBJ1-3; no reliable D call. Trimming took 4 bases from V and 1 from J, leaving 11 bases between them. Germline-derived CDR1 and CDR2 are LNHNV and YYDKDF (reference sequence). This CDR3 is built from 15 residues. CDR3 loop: CATSTESVSGNTIYF. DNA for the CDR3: TGTGCCACCAGCACCGAGTCGGTGTCTGGAAACACCATATATTTT.

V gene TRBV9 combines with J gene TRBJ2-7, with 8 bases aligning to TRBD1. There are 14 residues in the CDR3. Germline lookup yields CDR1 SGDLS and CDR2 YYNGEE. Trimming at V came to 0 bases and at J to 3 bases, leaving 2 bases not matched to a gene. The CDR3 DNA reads TGTGCCAGCAGCGTAGCTGGACAGGGCTACGAGCAGTACTTC. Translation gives CASSVAGQGYEQYF.

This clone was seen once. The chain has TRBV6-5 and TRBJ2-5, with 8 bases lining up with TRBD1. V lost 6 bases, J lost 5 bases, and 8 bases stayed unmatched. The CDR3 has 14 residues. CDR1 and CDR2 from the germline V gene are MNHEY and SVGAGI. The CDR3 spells CASRTDRGGETQYF. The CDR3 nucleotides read TGTGCCAGCAGAACCGACAGGGGCGGGGAGACCCAGTACTTC.

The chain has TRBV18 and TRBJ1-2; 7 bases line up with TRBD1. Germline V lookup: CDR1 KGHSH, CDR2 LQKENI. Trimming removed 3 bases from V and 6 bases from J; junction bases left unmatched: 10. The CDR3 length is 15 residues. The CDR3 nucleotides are TGTGCCAGCTCACCCCAAAGGGACAGCACAGATGGCTACACCTTC. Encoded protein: CASSPQRDSTDGYTF.

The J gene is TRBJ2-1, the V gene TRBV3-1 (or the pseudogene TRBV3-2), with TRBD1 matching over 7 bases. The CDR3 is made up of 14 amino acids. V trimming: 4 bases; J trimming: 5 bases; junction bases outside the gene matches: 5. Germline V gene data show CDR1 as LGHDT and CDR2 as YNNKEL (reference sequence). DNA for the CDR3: TGTGCCAGCAGCCGACCAGACAGGGACAATGAGCAGTTCTTC. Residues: CASSRPDRDNEQFF.

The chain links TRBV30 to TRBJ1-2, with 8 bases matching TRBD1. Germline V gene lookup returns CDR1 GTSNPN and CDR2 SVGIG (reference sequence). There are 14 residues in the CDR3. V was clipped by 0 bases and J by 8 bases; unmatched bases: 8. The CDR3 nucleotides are TGTGCCTGGAGTGTACCTGTGACAGGGGTCGGCTACACCTTC. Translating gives CAWSVPVTGVGYTF.

The CDR3: CSASITATNEKLFF. The DNA for the CDR3 is TGCAGTGCTAGTATTACAGCAACTAATGAAAAACTGTTTTTT. The chain employs TRBV20-1 and TRBJ1-4, with D unclear. This CDR3 region has 14 residues. V gave up 3 bases and J gave up 0 bases, with 8 bases separating them. Germline V gene data show CDR1 as DFQATT and CDR2 as SNEGSKA (reference sequence).

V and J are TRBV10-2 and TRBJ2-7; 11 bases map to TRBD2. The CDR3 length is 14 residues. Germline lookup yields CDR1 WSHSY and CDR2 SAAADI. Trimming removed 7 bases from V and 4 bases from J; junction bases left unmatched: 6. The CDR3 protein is CASTMTSGVYEQYF. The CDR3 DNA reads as TGCGCCAGCACGATGACTAGCGGGGTTTACGAGCAGTACTTC.

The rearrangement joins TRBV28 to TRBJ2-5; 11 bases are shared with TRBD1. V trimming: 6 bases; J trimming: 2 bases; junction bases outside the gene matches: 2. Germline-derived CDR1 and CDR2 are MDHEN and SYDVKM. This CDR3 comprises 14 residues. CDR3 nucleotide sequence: TGTGCCAGCAGGGGGACAGGGGGTCAAGAGACCCAGTACTTC. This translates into CASRGTGGQETQYF.